These 21 T cell receptor beta chains were all obtained from the same sample, sequenced in a study of regulatory T cells in long-lasting Graves disease. Time point described: newly diagnosed GD, antithyroid drugs for less than 3 months. The TCR library used RNA extracted from PBMCs. Construction of TCR beta libraries relied on iRepertoire HTBI primers and on Arm-PCR targeting CDR3 regions. TCRdb used MiXCR to reprocess the multiplex PCR reads, holding one entry per CDR3 protein. The sample has approximately 390,000 distinct CDR3 sequences, about 16% seen once. These data were likewise used in another study, on T cells in Graves' hyperthyroidism and ophthalmopathy.

The sample was peripheral blood mononuclear cells (PBMCs), taken at new diagnosis, from a patient treated with antithyroid drugs. Receptors originate from a woman younger than 30 with Graves disease.

This clonotype was picked up many times. The chain has TRBV24-1 and TRBJ2-1; 7 bases are a match to TRBD1. This CDR3 has 14 amino acids. The germline V gene has CDR1 KGHDR and CDR2 SFDVKD. After removal of 5 bases from V and 1 base from J, the junction contained 1 base not matched to a gene. CDR3 in amino acids: CATSVGQSYNEQFF. The CDR3 region has the DNA TGTGCCACCAGTGTGGGACAGTCCTACAATGAGCAGTTCTTC.

As regards this clonotype: This could be a read error, since a much larger clone is one nucleotide away. The chain uses TRBV7-3 and TRBJ1-6, with D uncertain. Germline V gene lookup returns CDR1 SGHTA and CDR2 FQGTGA. Trimming removed 5 bases at V and 11 bases at J, with 13 bases between. This CDR3 is 13 amino acids long. CDR3 protein: CASSPRREPPLHF. DNA of the CDR3: TGTGCCAGCAGCCCCCGGAGGGAACCACCCCTCCACTTT. Using reference TRBV7-3 and TRBJ1-6 for the parts outside the CDR3, the full variable domain is GAGVSQTPSNKVTEKGKYVELRCDPISGHTALYWYRQSLGQGPEFLIYFQGTGAADDSGLPNDRFFAVRPEGSVSTLKIQRTERGDSAVYLCASSPRREPPLHFGNGTRLTVT.

With respect to this clonotype: One end of the junction varies from germline; a read error may be responsible. The chain joins TRBV6-4 to TRBJ2-2, with D possibly matching TRBD2 (5 bases). The CDR3 runs 13 residues. Germline V CDR1 and CDR2: MRHNA, SNTAGT. Here the CDR3 DNA reads TGTGCCAGCAAACAGCCAAACACCGGGGAGCTGTCTTTT. Its protein is CASKQPNTGELSF.

The rearrangement joins TRBV19 to TRBJ1-5, with D perhaps TRBD1 (5 bases). Between the trimmed V and J ends, which lost 2 bases and 6 bases, there was a span of 11 bases. Germline-derived CDR1 and CDR2 are LNHDA and SQIVND (reference sequence). The CDR3 covers 14 residues. The CDR3 DNA reads as TGTGCCAGTAGTATAACCAGGGTTGTTCAGCCCCAGCATTTT. As protein: CASSITRVVQPQHF.

This clonotype was seen repeatedly, ten times or more. The J gene is TRBJ2-3, the V gene TRBV7-9; D unresolved. The germline V and J ends were trimmed by 4 bases and 2 bases, with 7 bases remaining between them. CDR1 is SEHNR and CDR2 is FQNEAQ in the germline V gene (reference sequence). This CDR3 has 13 residues. The CDR3 is CASSSADTDTQYF. CDR3 in DNA: TGTGCCAGCAGCTCGGCAGACACAGATACGCAGTATTTT.

This clonotype occurred many times. The V gene is TRBV28, the J gene TRBJ2-7; 9 bases line up with TRBD1. With V trimmed by 6 bases and J by 2 bases, 5 bases remained unmatched. Germline CDR1 reads MDHEN; CDR2 reads SYDVKM. This CDR3 region has 14 residues. The CDR3 nucleotides are TGTGCCAGCAGGACAGGGACAGGGCCCTACGAGCAGTACTTC. It translates to CASRTGTGPYEQYF.

As regards this clonotype: With a far larger clone one base away, a read error is the likely cause. V usage is TRBV28 and J usage is TRBJ2-7; D uncertain. TRBJ2-1 explains the end of the DNA better; the J call may be wrong. CDR3 length: 14 residues. Germline CDR1 reads MDHEN; CDR2 reads SYDVKM. CDR3 in DNA: TGTGCCAGCAATTTAGGTAGCAGCTACAATGAGCAGTTCTTC. As protein: CASNLGSSYNEQFF.

This clonotype was found many times. J is TRBJ2-1 and V is TRBV29-1; TRBD2 matches 10 bases. This CDR3 region has 15 residues. Losses at the gene ends were 5 bases for V and 3 bases for J; bases not matched to a gene: 7. Germline values: CDR1 SQVTM, CDR2 ANQGSEA. The CDR3 nucleotides read TGCAGCGTTAGAGTAGCGGGAGGCAACTACAATGAGCAGTTCTTC. Translation: CSVRVAGGNYNEQFF.

Note on this clonotype: A far larger clone is off by one base, so a read error is likely. This chain joins TRBV7-9 and TRBJ2-1; no clear D. CDR1 and CDR2 (germline): SEHNR, FQNEAQ (reference sequence). V was pared by 1 base and J by 6 bases, with 4 bases between. The CDR3 has 12 residues. Here the CDR3 reads CASSLESNEQFF. CDR3 in DNA: TGTGCCAGCAGCTTAGAAAGCAATGAGCAGTTCTTC.

This clonotype was detected a few times. The chain couples TRBV6-5 to TRBJ2-1; 9 nucleotides align to TRBD1. Per the germline V gene, CDR1 is MNHEY and CDR2 is SVGAGI. J lost 5 bases, V lost 4 bases, and 9 bases had no gene match. CDR3 length equals 16 residues. The CDR3 spells CASSFRPGTGNNEQFF. CDR3 sequence (DNA): TGTGCCAGCAGTTTCCGTCCCGGGACAGGGAACAATGAGCAGTTCTTC.

This clonotype was found many times. This rearrangement joins TRBV11-1 to TRBJ2-1; TRBD2 matches 10 bases. This CDR3 contains 14 residues. V shed 3 bases, J shed 10 bases, and the junction held 6 bases outside the gene matches. Germline V gives CDR1 SGHAT, CDR2 FQDESV (reference sequence). CDR3 residues: CASSLGLAGEEQFF. The CDR3 DNA sequence: TGTGCCAGCAGCTTGGGGCTAGCGGGGGAAGAGCAGTTCTTC.

This clonotype was seen once. Possible read error: a much larger clone is one base away. The chain links TRBV20-1 to TRBJ2-7; the match to TRBD1 covers 9 bases. CDR3 length: 15 amino acids. Germline CDR1 is DFQATT and CDR2 is SNEGSKA (reference sequence). The CDR3 loop is CNARDLGQGSYEQYF. The CDR3 DNA is TGCAATGCTAGAGATCTGGGACAGGGCTCCTACGAGCAGTACTTC.

The J gene is TRBJ2-7, the V gene TRBV9; the D is unclear. V lost 0 bases, J lost 2 bases, and 9 bases lay in between. The CDR3 is made up of 14 amino acids. Germline V gene lookup returns CDR1 SGDLS and CDR2 YYNGEE. The chain's CDR3 is CASSVGSTPYEQYF. The CDR3 DNA is TGTGCCAGCAGCGTAGGTTCCACGCCCTACGAGCAGTACTTC.

The chain joins TRBV4-2 to TRBJ1-2; perhaps TRBD1 as D (5 bases). CDR1 is LGHNA and CDR2 is YNFKEQ in the germline V gene. Trimming pared 0 bases from V and 7 bases from J, leaving 15 bases between. There are 15 residues in the CDR3. Here the CDR3 reads CASSQESRAKAGYTF. The CDR3 DNA is TGTGCCAGCAGCCAAGAATCCAGGGCCAAGGCTGGCTACACCTTC.

The genes are TRBV28 and TRBJ2-2; 10 bases are shared with TRBD1. The CDR3 has 15 residues. The germline V gene encodes CDR1 MDHEN and CDR2 SYDVKM. The junction had 6 bases not matched to a gene; V was cut back by 6 bases and J by 5 bases. CDR3 region: CASRTRTGGTGELFF. In nucleotides, the CDR3 is TGTGCCAGCAGGACCCGGACAGGGGGGACCGGGGAGCTGTTTTTT.

This clonotype came up many times. The chain joins TRBV3-1 to TRBJ1-2; no reliable D call. V was cut by 1 base and J by 4 bases, with 7 bases left in between. CDR3 size: 13 residues. The germline V gene encodes CDR1 LGHDT and CDR2 YNNKEL (reference sequence). CDR3 residues: CASSQVLSYGYTF. CDR3 DNA: TGTGCCAGCAGCCAAGTTCTGTCCTATGGCTACACCTTC.

The sample holds many counts of this clonotype. The CDR3 DNA sequence: TGTGCCAGCAGTTCGGGTGGGTCGAGCTCCTACAATGAGCAGTTCTTC. Translated, it gives CASSSGGSSSYNEQFF. This chain connects TRBV13 to TRBJ2-1; D call uncertain. This CDR3 contains 16 residues. Between the trimmed V and J ends, which lost 6 bases and 0 bases, there was a span of 15 bases. Germline loops: CDR1 PRHDT, CDR2 FYEKMQ (reference sequence).

J is TRBJ1-4 and V is TRBV5-1; the D gene is possibly TRBD1 (5 bases). Trimming removed 2 bases at V and 0 bases at J, with 11 bases between. The CDR3 totals 16 residues. Per the germline V gene, CDR1 is SGHRS and CDR2 is YFSETQ. The CDR3: CASSFSPRATNEKLFF. The CDR3 bases are TGCGCCAGCAGCTTCTCCCCCAGGGCAACTAATGAAAAACTGTTTTTT.

In regard to this clonotype: A much larger clone differs from this one at a single base, so this may be a read error. This rearrangement joins TRBV30 to TRBJ2-3, with D perhaps TRBD1 (5 bases). The CDR3 spans 13 residues. The V gene's germline CDR1 is GTSNPN and CDR2 SVGIG (reference sequence). The DNA for the CDR3 is TGTGCCCGGAGTTTAGGGGACACAGATACGCAGTATTTT. Translated, it gives CARSLGDTDTQYF.

This clonotype was counted many times. The chain uses TRBV11-3 and TRBJ2-2; D remains unclear. Germline assignment: CDR1 SGHNT and CDR2 YENEEA. Trimming cost V 0 bases and J 0 bases, with 8 bases left between them. There are 16 residues in the CDR3. CDR3 DNA: TGTGCCAGCAGCTTAGAGGCAGAAGCGAACACCGGGGAGCTGTTTTTT. Translation: CASSLEAEANTGELFF.

The chain uses TRBV7-9 and TRBJ2-1; D is undetermined. This CDR3 contains 12 residues. Trimming pared 1 base from V and 15 bases from J, leaving 13 bases between. Germline V gives CDR1 SEHNR, CDR2 FQNEAQ (reference sequence). The CDR3 DNA is TGTGCCAGCAGCTTAGAGAGGACCCGATCGTTCTTC. Protein sequence: CASSLERTRSFF.